The subject of this entry is one T cell receptor beta chain. This clonotype has ten or more counts. What antigen it recognizes has not been identified. The sample holds no much larger clone one base away, and base qualities are not on file. The receptor library was made with 5' RACE. The run used an Illumina HiSeq 2500. A second PCR of about 6 to 11 cycles was run with a J-beta primer mix and a sample-barcoded 5' primer. Each TCR beta cDNA molecule received a unique molecular identifier from a template-switch 5' adaptor carrying 12 random nucleotides. Each sample yielded at least 2.5 million CDR3-containing paired-end reads. First-strand cDNA synthesis was performed from all RNA using the Mint cDNA synthesis kit, with priming by a TRBC-specific oligonucleotide. All cDNA was treated with uracil-DNA glycosylase and then went through a first 18-cycle PCR with the universal primers M1SS and BC2_uni_R. Per the original workflow: For normalization, 1 million high-quality reads, each with a distinct molecular identifier, were randomly selected from each sample. Reads with shared molecular identifiers were discarded instead of being binned into consensus sequences. CDR3 identification, clonotype clustering and error correction used MiTCR with a Q25 quality threshold and the strictest error-elimination algorithm. Lower-bound total TCR beta diversity was estimated with a nonparametric unseen species model using Euler transformation. TCRdb took the public reads, trimmed them with fastp at Q25, ran MiXCR for clone calling and kept in-frame beta chains. All rows with the same CDR3 protein become a single entry with the most common DNA and genes. TCRdb's processing, not the authors' own work, is the source of the V and J calls. The sample data list roughly 800,000 distinct CDR3 sequences, and around 34% of these were observed just once. The ten biggest clones cover 13% of the sample.

The data are from a study of blood T cells in healthy people across ages (dated by TCRdb to about 2015). About the full investigation: In model experiments, template switching captured roughly one uniquely barcoded TCR beta cDNA molecule for every two T cells. To track age-related changes in TCR beta repertoire diversity, the study relied on deep sequencing normalized with unique cDNA molecular identifiers. The donors were split into four age groups: young (average around 15 years), middle-aged (39), aged (over 55) and long-lived (over 75). Donors of different ages were randomly distributed across sequencing lanes to avoid experimental bias. The study analyzed two additional independent replicas of 1 million unique cDNA reads from the same blood draw for two donors, one aged 18 to 30 and one aged 80 or older.

Donors were approximately 42 systemically healthy Caucasian individuals from Russia aged about 6 to 100 years. Each donor gave 9 to 10 milliliters of peripheral blood, collected into EDTA-treated Vacutainer tubes. Ficoll-Paque density-gradient centrifugation was used to isolate PBMCs, with at least 6 million per sample. Total RNA, at least 5 micrograms per sample, was extracted from PBMCs with Trizol reagent. Naive CD45RAhigh/CD27high T cell percentages were measured by flow cytometry on a PBMC aliquot from every donor. From the cysteine through the phenylalanine, the CDR3 covers 12 amino acids. This entry keeps only the CDR3 DNA: 36 bases, framed from base 1. Cut back by 5 bases and 4 bases, the V and J ends lie 11 bases apart. The germline V gene (reference sequence) yields DFQATT for CDR1 and SNEGSKA for CDR2. The research as a whole found: Estimates of total diversity based on one million sequenced T cells were regarded as lower bounds and as underestimates. Observed TCR beta diversity per million T cells fell roughly linearly with age, and a significant reduction was already apparent by age about 36. The percentage of naive T cells measured by flow cytometry correlated strongly with observed TCR beta diversity. Bulk unsorted PBMC profiling prevented conclusive comparison of naive and antigen-experienced compartments. Because donor CMV infection status was unknown, age-related changes in expanded clonotypes were potentially confounded. The long-lived group showed more naive CD4+ T cells, fewer expanded clones and increased TCR diversity than the aged group, suggesting age selection.

Specimen: blood. Rearrangement joined TRBV20-1 to TRBJ1-2, and perhaps TRBD1 as D gene, on 5 matching bases. The TCR comes from a man aged 18 to 29 in good health. The CDR3 region: CSARTLSYGYTF. The DNA reads TGCAGTGCTCGGACATTAAGCTATGGCTACACCTTC.